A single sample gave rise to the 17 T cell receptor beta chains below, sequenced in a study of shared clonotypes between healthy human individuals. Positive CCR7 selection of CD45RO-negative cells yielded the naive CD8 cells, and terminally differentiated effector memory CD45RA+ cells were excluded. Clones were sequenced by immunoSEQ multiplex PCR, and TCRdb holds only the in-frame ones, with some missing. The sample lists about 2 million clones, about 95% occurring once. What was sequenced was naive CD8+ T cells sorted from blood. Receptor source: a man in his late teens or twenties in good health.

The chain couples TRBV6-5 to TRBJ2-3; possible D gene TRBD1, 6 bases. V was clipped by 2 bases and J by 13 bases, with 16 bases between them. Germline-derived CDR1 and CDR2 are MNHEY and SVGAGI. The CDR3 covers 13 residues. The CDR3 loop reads CASSYGTPGLKYF. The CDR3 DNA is TGTGCCAGCAGTTACGGGACACCGGGCCTAAAGTATTTT.

The CDR3 DNA sequence: TGTGCCAGCAGTGGACAGGGTGGCAACTACTACGAGCAGTACTTC. It translates to CASSGQGGNYYEQYF. The chain is built from TRBV6-5 and TRBJ2-7, with TRBD1 matching over 8 bases. V lost 5 bases to trimming and J lost 3 bases; unmatched junction nucleotides: 9. CDR1 and CDR2 from the germline V gene are MNHEY and SVGAGI. The length of the CDR3 is 15 residues.

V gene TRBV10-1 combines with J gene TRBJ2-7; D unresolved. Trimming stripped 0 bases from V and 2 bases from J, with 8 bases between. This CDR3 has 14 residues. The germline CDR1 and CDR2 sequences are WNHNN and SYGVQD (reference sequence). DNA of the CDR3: TGCGCCAGCAGTGAGTCAACCGCTCCCTACGAGCAGTACTTC. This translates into CASSESTAPYEQYF.

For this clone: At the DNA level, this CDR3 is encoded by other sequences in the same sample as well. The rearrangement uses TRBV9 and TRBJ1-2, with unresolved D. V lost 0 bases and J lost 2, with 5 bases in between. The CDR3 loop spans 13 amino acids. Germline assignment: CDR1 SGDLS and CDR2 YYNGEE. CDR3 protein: CASSVEVNYGYTF. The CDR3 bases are TGTGCCAGCAGCGTAGAGGTAAACTATGGCTACACCTTC.

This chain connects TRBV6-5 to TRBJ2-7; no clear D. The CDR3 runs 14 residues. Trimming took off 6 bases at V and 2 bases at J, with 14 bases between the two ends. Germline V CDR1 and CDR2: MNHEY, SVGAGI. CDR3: CASSPVRPPYEQYF. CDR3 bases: TGTGCCAGCAGCCCCGTCAGACCGCCCTACGAGCAGTACTTC.

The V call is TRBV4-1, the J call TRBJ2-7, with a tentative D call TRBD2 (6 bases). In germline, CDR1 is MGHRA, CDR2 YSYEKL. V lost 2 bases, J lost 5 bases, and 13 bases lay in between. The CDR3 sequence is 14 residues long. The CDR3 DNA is TGCGCCAGCAGCCAATGGACTGGGGAGGACGAGCAGTACTTC. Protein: CASSQWTGEDEQYF.

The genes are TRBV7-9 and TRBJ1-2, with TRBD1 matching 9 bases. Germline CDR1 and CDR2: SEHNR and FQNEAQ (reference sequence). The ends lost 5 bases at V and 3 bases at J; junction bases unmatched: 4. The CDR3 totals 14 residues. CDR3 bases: TGTGCCAGCAGCGGGGGACAGGGCTACTATGGCTACACCTTC. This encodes CASSGGQGYYGYTF.

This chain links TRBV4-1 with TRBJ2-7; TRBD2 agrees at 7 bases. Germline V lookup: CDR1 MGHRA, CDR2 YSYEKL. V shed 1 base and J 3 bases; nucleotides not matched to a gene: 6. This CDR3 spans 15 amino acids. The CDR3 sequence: CASSQGEGSVYEQYF. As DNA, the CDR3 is TGCGCCAGCAGCCAAGGGGAGGGAAGTGTCTACGAGCAGTACTTC.

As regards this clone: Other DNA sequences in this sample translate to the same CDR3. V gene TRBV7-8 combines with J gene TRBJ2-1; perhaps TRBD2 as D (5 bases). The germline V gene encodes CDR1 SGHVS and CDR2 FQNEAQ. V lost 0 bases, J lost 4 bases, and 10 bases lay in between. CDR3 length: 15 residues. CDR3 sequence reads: CASSLATEGYNEQFF. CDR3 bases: TGTGCCAGCAGCTTAGCGACTGAGGGATACAATGAGCAGTTCTTC.

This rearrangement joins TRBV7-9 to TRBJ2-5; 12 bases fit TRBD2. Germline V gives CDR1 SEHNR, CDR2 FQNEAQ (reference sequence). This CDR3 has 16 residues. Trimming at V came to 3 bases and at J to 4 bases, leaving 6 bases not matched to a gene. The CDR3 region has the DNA TGTGCCAGCAGCTTTCCTAGCGGGAGGGCCCTAGAGACCCAGTACTTC. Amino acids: CASSFPSGRALETQYF.

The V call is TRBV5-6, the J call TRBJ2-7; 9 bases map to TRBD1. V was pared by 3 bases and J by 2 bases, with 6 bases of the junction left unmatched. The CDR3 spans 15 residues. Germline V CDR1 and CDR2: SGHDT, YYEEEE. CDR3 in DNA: TGTGCCAGCAGCTATGGGACAGGGCCGACCTACGAGCAGTACTTC. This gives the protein CASSYGTGPTYEQYF. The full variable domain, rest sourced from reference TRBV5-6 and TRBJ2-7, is DAGVTQSPTHLIKTRGQQVTLRCSPKSGHDTVSWYQQALGQGPQFIFQYYEEEERQRGNFPDRFSGHQFPNYSSELNVNALLLGDSALYLCASSYGTGPTYEQYFGPGTRLTVT.

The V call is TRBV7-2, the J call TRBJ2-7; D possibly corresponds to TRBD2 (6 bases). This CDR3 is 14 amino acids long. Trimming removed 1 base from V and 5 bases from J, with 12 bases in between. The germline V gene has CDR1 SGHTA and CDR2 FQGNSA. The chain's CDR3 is CASSLDILADEQYF. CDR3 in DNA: TGTGCCAGCAGCTTAGATATACTAGCAGACGAGCAGTACTTC.

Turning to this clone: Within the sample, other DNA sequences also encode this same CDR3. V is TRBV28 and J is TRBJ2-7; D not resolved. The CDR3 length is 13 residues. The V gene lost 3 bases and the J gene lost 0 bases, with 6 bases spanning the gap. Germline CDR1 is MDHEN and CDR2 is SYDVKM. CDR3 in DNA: TGTGCCAGCAGTTTCGCAGACTCCTACGAGCAGTACTTC. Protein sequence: CASSFADSYEQYF.

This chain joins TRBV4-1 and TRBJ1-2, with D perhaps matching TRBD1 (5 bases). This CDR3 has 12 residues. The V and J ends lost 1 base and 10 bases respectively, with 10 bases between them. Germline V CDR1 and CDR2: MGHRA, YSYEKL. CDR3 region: CASSQGRGIYTF. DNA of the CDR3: TGCGCCAGCAGCCAAGGTAGGGGAATCTACACCTTC.

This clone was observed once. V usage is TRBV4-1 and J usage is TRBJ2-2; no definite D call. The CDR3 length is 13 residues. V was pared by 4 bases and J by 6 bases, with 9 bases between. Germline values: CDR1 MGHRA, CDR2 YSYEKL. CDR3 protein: CASSLPRPGELFF. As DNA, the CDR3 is TGCGCCAGCAGCCTCCCCAGGCCCGGGGAGCTGTTTTTT.

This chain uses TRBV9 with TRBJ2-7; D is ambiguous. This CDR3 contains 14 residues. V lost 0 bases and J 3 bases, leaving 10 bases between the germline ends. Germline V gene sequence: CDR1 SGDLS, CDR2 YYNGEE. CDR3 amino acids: CASSVEGTVYEQYF. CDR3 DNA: TGTGCCAGCAGCGTAGAAGGTACCGTCTACGAGCAGTACTTC.

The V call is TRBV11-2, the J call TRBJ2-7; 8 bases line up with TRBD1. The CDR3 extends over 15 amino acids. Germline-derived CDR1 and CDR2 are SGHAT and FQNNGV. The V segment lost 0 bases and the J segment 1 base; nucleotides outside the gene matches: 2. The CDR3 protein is CASSLDTGGSYEQYF. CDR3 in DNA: TGTGCCAGCAGCTTAGATACAGGGGGATCCTACGAGCAGTACTTC.